One and the same sample provided the 27 T cell receptor beta chains below, sequenced in a study of T-cell memory formation after mild COVID-19. Each CDR3 protein is one row after TCRdb ran MiXCR on the 5' RACE reads. The sample records hundreds of thousands of distinct CDR3 sequences, under 20% being singletons. What was sequenced was PBMCs or a T cell subset sorted from them (not recorded which). The source of these receptors is an adult woman who had mild COVID-19 (a few samples of this study predate the infection). Cell type and time point are not known.

The rearrangement joins TRBV20-1 to TRBJ2-7; D remains ambiguous. The germline gives CDR1 DFQATT, CDR2 SNEGSKA (reference sequence). V gave up 5 bases and J gave up 0 bases, with 14 bases separating them. The CDR3 runs to 14 residues. Here the CDR3 DNA reads TGCAGTGCTGGACCCTGGAGAGGCTCCTACGAGCAGTACTTC. This encodes CSAGPWRGSYEQYF.

This clonotype was detected only a few times. This sequence joins TRBV24-1 and TRBJ2-3; D is undetermined. V was trimmed by 4 bases and J by 0 bases, leaving 13 bases between them. The V gene's germline CDR1 is KGHDR and CDR2 SFDVKD. CDR3 size: 16 residues. The chain's CDR3 is CATSDPFSESTDTQYF. CDR3 nucleotide sequence: TGTGCCACCAGTGACCCCTTCTCCGAAAGCACAGATACGCAGTATTTT.

The table lists this clonotype with a few counts. The rearrangement uses TRBV5-1 and TRBJ2-3; TRBD2 aligns across 12 bases. Germline trimming cut 1 base from V and 0 bases from J; bases unmatched to any gene: 3. Germline-derived CDR1 and CDR2 are SGHRS and YFSETQ. The CDR3 runs 17 residues. CDR3 nucleotides: TGCGCCAGCAGCTTGACTAGCGGGGGGCCGAGCACAGATACGCAGTATTTT. This encodes CASSLTSGGPSTDTQYF.

This clonotype was observed a handful of times. The chain joins TRBV3-1 to TRBJ2-1; D ambiguous. V shed 2 bases and J shed 11 bases, with 7 bases lying between them. This CDR3 comprises 11 residues. Looked up from germline, CDR1 is LGHDT and CDR2 is YNNKEL (reference sequence). The CDR3 nucleotides read TGTGCCAGCAGCCAACTTGAGAAGCAGTTCTTC. This gives the protein CASSQLEKQFF.

This clonotype was found a few times. The V call is TRBV24-1, the J call TRBJ2-1; 7 nucleotides align to TRBD2. The CDR3 is made up of 15 amino acids. CDR1 and CDR2 (germline): KGHDR, SFDVKD. The V and J ends lost 6 bases and 5 bases, in that order; junction bases with no gene match: 9. The CDR3 DNA follows: TGTGCCACCAGTCGGCTGGCGGGGGAAAACAATGAGCAGTTCTTC. Its translation is CATSRLAGENNEQFF.

The J gene is TRBJ2-7, the V gene TRBV6-5; TRBD1 matches 7 bases. V trimming: 6 bases; J trimming: 2 bases; junction bases outside the gene matches: 7. Germline V gives CDR1 MNHEY, CDR2 SVGAGI. This CDR3 spans 14 amino acids. The DNA for the CDR3 is TGTGCCAGCAGGGAGACAGGGCCCACCTACGAGCAGTACTTC. This gives the protein CASRETGPTYEQYF.

As regards this clonotype: Compared with germline, one end of the junction differs, possibly owing to a read error. The rearrangement joins TRBV4-3 to TRBJ2-3, with a weak D call TRBD2 (6 bases). This CDR3 comprises 18 residues. Germline assignment: CDR1 LGHNA and CDR2 YSLEER. CDR3 region: CASSKEGLSALRTDTQYF. Written as DNA, the CDR3 is TGCGCCAGCAGCAAAGAGGGACTCTCTGCCCTCCGCACAGATACGCAGTATTTT.

V usage is TRBV3-1 and J usage is TRBJ2-2; perhaps TRBD2 as D (5 bases). This CDR3 spans 17 amino acids. Germline V gene sequence: CDR1 LGHDT, CDR2 YNNKEL (reference sequence). V lost 3 bases to trimming and J lost 2 bases, with 16 bases between them. The CDR3 DNA sequence: TGTGCCAGCAGCCACCTCAGGCCCGGAGGAAACACCGGGGAGCTGTTTTTT. Translating gives CASSHLRPGGNTGELFF.

There are a few counts of this clonotype. The chain couples TRBV20-1 to TRBJ2-6, with 7 nucleotides matching TRBD2. Losses at the gene ends were 6 bases for V and 0 bases for J; bases not matched to a gene: 8. Germline V gene sequence: CDR1 DFQATT, CDR2 SNEGSKA (reference sequence). There are 16 residues in the CDR3. The chain's CDR3 is CSAASGGFSGANVLTF. CDR3 coding DNA: TGCAGTGCCGCTAGCGGCGGGTTCTCTGGGGCCAACGTCCTGACTTTC.

This chain's CDR3 is CATSSNGLYTEAFF. CDR3 bases: TGTGCCACCAGCAGTAACGGACTGTACACTGAAGCTTTCTTT. The gene calls are TRBV15 and TRBJ1-1; D gene uncertain. V was pared by 3 bases and J by 3 bases, with 11 bases between. The germline gives CDR1 LNHNV, CDR2 YYDKDF (reference sequence). The CDR3 contains 14 residues.

This sequence joins TRBV20-1 and TRBJ2-6, with D possibly matching TRBD1 (5 bases). V gave up 2 bases and J gave up 1 base, with 9 bases separating them. Germline V gene data show CDR1 as DFQATT and CDR2 as SNEGSKA (reference sequence). CDR3 length: 15 amino acids. The CDR3 protein is CSARLRTSGANVLTF. The CDR3 bases are TGCAGTGCTAGACTCCGGACATCTGGGGCCAACGTCCTGACTTTC.

The chain has TRBV7-2 and TRBJ2-2; 7 nucleotides match TRBD1. From germline, CDR1 is SGHTA and CDR2 FQGNSA. CDR3 length: 15 amino acids. The junction had 5 bases not matched to a gene; V was cut back by 5 bases and J by 2 bases. In DNA form, the CDR3 reads TGTGCCAGCAGCGACGACAGGGCAAACACCGGGGAGCTGTTTTTT. This encodes CASSDDRANTGELFF.

V and J are TRBV4-3 and TRBJ2-1; TRBD2 matches at 11 bases. V gave up 4 bases and J gave up 0 bases; unmatched junction bases: 5. This CDR3 is 17 amino acids long. Germline lookup yields CDR1 LGHNA and CDR2 YSLEER. CDR3 sequence (DNA): TGCGCCAGCAGCCGAGGGACTAGCGGAGACTCCTACAATGAGCAGTTCTTC. It translates to CASSRGTSGDSYNEQFF.

This clonotype was recorded a few times. The rearrangement joins TRBV29-1 to TRBJ1-5; TRBD1 agrees at 10 bases. The ends lost 4 bases at V and 7 bases at J; junction bases unmatched: 10. Germline V gene lookup returns CDR1 SQVTM and CDR2 ANQGSEA. CDR3 size: 15 residues. DNA of the CDR3: TGCAGCGTTGGGGGGACGGGGACAGGGGACCAGCCCCAGCATTTT. Protein sequence: CSVGGTGTGDQPQHF.

The rearrangement uses TRBV5-4 and TRBJ1-6, with TRBD1 matching over 8 bases. Trimming cost V 4 bases and J 6 bases; bases outside gene matches: 3. Germline values: CDR1 SGHNT, CDR2 YYREEE (reference sequence). This CDR3 has 14 amino acids. CDR3 sequence: CASSAGQVNSPLHF. DNA of the CDR3: TGTGCCAGCAGCGCGGGACAGGTTAATTCACCCCTCCACTTT.

The V call is TRBV20-1, the J call TRBJ1-4, with 10 bases lining up with TRBD1. The CDR3 consists of 13 residues. Germline V CDR1 and CDR2: DFQATT, SNEGSKA (reference sequence). J was trimmed by 6 bases and V by 7 bases; bases with no gene match: 5. The CDR3 DNA follows: TGCAGTGTTAAGACAGGGGGCGATGAAAAACTGTTTTTT. It yields the protein CSVKTGGDEKLFF.

The chain recombines TRBV12-3 or TRBV12-4 with TRBJ1-5, with TRBD1 as a possible D gene (5 bases). This CDR3 has 16 amino acids. V lost 7 bases and J 4 bases, leaving 20 bases between the germline ends. The CDR3 DNA is TGTGCCAGCACCCCCAACCCCGGGACGGATAATCAGCCCCAGCATTTT. It specifies CASTPNPGTDNQPQHF.

This clonotype was seen only a few times. CDR3: CSVLSSGYTF. CDR3 bases: TGCAGCGTTTTAAGTAGTGGCTACACCTTC. This chain joins TRBV29-1 and TRBJ1-2; D is unresolved. This CDR3 is built from 10 residues. CDR1 is SQVTM and CDR2 is ANQGSEA in the germline V gene. The V end was cut by 5 bases, the J end by 7 bases, with 8 bases between.

The chain recombines TRBV14 with TRBJ2-7, with 12 bases matching TRBD2. V dropped 4 bases and J dropped 5; count of bases not matched to a gene: 12. Per the germline V gene, CDR1 is SGHDN and CDR2 is FVKESK. The CDR3 runs to 17 residues. CDR3 sequence: CASSPLGLAGISHEQYF. CDR3 DNA: TGTGCCAGCAGCCCCCTCGGACTAGCGGGAATTTCCCACGAGCAGTACTTC.

This clonotype has more than one count but fewer than ten. This chain uses TRBV29-1 with TRBJ1-2, with D possibly TRBD1 on 6 matching bases. Trimming pared 4 bases from V and 6 bases from J, leaving 12 bases between. Germline V gives CDR1 SQVTM, CDR2 ANQGSEA. There are 12 residues in the CDR3. In DNA, the CDR3 is TGCAGCGTTGGGGGGGCGCAGAATGGCTACACCTTC. Its translation is CSVGGAQNGYTF. The whole variable domain, remainder taken from reference TRBV29-1 and TRBJ1-2, is SAVISQKPSRDICQRGTSLTIQCQVDSQVTMMFWYRQQPGQSLTLIATANQGSEATYESGFVIDKFPISRPNLTFSTLTVSNMSPEDSSIYLCSVGGAQNGYTFGSGTRLTVV.

In its sample, this clonotype was seen a few times. The rearrangement joins TRBV7-7 to TRBJ2-2, with TRBD2 as a possible D gene (5 bases). V lost 6 bases to trimming and J lost 5 bases, with 16 bases between them. Germline V gene lookup returns CDR1 SSHAT and CDR2 FNYEAQ (reference sequence). There are 15 residues in the CDR3. CDR3 sequence reads: CASSLDSALTGELFF. CDR3 in DNA: TGTGCCAGCAGTTTGGACTCTGCTCTAACCGGGGAGCTGTTTTTT.

This chain links TRBV7-9 with TRBJ2-2, with 7 bases fitting TRBD1. Looked up from germline, CDR1 is SEHNR and CDR2 is FQNEAQ (reference sequence). CDR3 length equals 16 residues. Trimming took 5 bases from V and 1 from J; bases not matched to a gene: 7. CDR3 nucleotides: TGTGCCAGCAGCCCGAGGGGACAGTGGAACACCGGGGAGCTGTTTTTT. It encodes CASSPRGQWNTGELFF.

V usage is TRBV20-1 and J usage is TRBJ1-6; D is possibly TRBD1 (5 bases). V lost 2 bases and J lost 0, with 11 bases in between. Germline V gene lookup returns CDR1 DFQATT and CDR2 SNEGSKA (reference sequence). The CDR3 is 16 residues long. This CDR3 is CSARQGTSSYNSPLHF. The CDR3 DNA follows: TGCAGTGCTAGACAGGGAACGAGCTCCTATAATTCACCCCTCCACTTT.

The chain recombines TRBV6-1 with TRBJ2-7, with 11 positions matching TRBD2. The CDR3 runs 17 residues. Germline V gene lookup returns CDR1 MNHNS and CDR2 SASEGT. Losses at the gene ends were 2 bases for V and 0 bases for J; bases not matched to a gene: 6. DNA of the CDR3: TGTGCCAGCAGTGAAACACTAGCGGGAGTATACTCCTACGAGCAGTACTTC. It specifies CASSETLAGVYSYEQYF.

This rearrangement joins TRBV7-8 to TRBJ1-5; 7 bases match TRBD1. Germline lookup yields CDR1 SGHVS and CDR2 FQNEAQ. This CDR3 region has 18 residues. J lost 0 bases, V lost 2 bases, and 10 bases had no gene match. CDR3 sequence reads: CASSLRDRRFNSNQPQHF. The CDR3 coding sequence is TGTGCCAGCAGCTTACGGGACAGACGTTTTAATAGCAATCAGCCCCAGCATTTT.

In this sample, this clonotype turned up a few times. The V gene is TRBV18, the J gene TRBJ2-7; D remains ambiguous. The germline V gene encodes CDR1 KGHSH and CDR2 LQKENI. This CDR3 has 13 residues. V lost 2 bases to trimming and J lost 1 base, with 6 bases between them. CDR3 nucleotide sequence: TGTGCCAGCTCACCAAATTTGTCCTACGAGCAGTACTTC. It is translated as CASSPNLSYEQYF.

The rearrangement uses TRBV6-4 and TRBJ2-3, with D maybe TRBD2 (7 bases). This CDR3 has 16 amino acids. The V gene lost 0 bases and the J gene lost 2 bases, with 12 bases spanning the gap. Germline CDR1 is MRHNA and CDR2 is SNTAGT. CDR3: CASSDSPGGATDTQYF. CDR3 DNA: TGTGCCAGCAGTGACTCACCGGGGGGCGCCACAGATACGCAGTATTTT.